These T cell receptor beta chains were read from a single sample in a study of blood T cell repertoires in COVID-19. Clones were read by immunoSEQ multiplex PCR, and TCRdb kept only the in-frame ones, dropping some. Among 260,000 or so clones listed, nearly 90% were seen once. Sample: peripheral blood. These receptors originate from a man younger than 35 with active or convalescent COVID-19. Both conserved end residues are trimmed from each CDR3. The size entry is marked missing in some rows and otherwise reads once, few, many or a size class.

V | size | CDR3
TRBV9 | . | ASTWGQVRTDTQY
TRBV12-2 | . | ASRLAGTGRRTGELF
TRBV9 | . | ASSVGTGAGYT
TRBV5-6 | . | ASSIYRGTTGELF
TRBV1 | once | TSSRRLAKSTDTQY
TRBV6-2/TRBV6-3 | . | ASSYTRTSGEFSYEQY
TRBV18 | . | ASSPRSTGTRNDNEKLF
TRBV9 | . | ASKGTGHEQY
TRBV6-6 | once | ASSPRDRGRGGTEAF
TRBV7-9 | . | ASSSSDRASSGNTIY
TRBV10-3 | once | AISESTAFYEQY
TRBV10-3 | . | AISASLSGNTIY
TRBV27 | . | ASSLSGGGYEQY
TRBV19 | . | ASSIGSGFYNEQF
TRBV12-5 | . | ASATLTFAYEQY
TRBV5-1 | . | ASSLGGQAIQETQY
TRBV7-6 | . | ASSLNGAGYT
TRBV3-1/TRBV3-2 | . | ASTQGRNTEAF
TRBV13 | . | ASSPRGDYNEQF
TRBV2 | . | ASSTHIQDYSNQPQH
TRBV5-1 | . | ASSPGTSGSHNEQF
TRBV9 | . | ASSEEGGGAYEQY
TRBV3-1/TRBV3-2 | . | ASSQDKSGGPSGTQY
TRBV24-1 | once | ATTGQASIYEQY
TRBV6-2/TRBV6-3 | . | ASSFGGDTDTQY
TRBV5-1 | . | ASSSNGQGLDGYT
TRBV20-1 | . | SAPQDTQY
TRBV5-1 | . | ASRRDSQIQETQY
TRBV7-8 | . | ASSLGEHYGYT
TRBV6-1 | . | ASSEQGPDSPLH